These T cell receptor beta chains were read from a single sample in a study of blood T cells in healthy people across ages. TCRdb redid the calling of the 5' RACE reads with MiXCR, one entry per CDR3 protein. The sample includes around 1.5 million distinct CDR3 sequences, approximately 59% of them seen just once. Source material: blood. The receptors shown here come from a man in his late teens or twenties in good health. Both conserved end residues are part of each CDR3. D genes are given only for firm matches. Size is omitted from some rows. Given values are once, few, many or a class for expanded clones.

cdr3_length	v_call	d_call	clone_size	j_call	cdr3_nt	cdr3_aa
14	TRBV5-6	NA	NA	TRBJ2-3	TGTGCCAGCAGCTTCGCATTTTCCGCAGATACGCAGTATTTT	CASSFAFSADTQYF
16	TRBV5-1	TRBD1	few	TRBJ2-5	TGCGCCAGCAGCTTAGAGGGGGACAGTCTGCAAGAGACCCAGTACTTC	CASSLEGDSLQETQYF
15	TRBV6-2/TRBV6-3	NA	few	TRBJ1-1	TGTGCCAGCAGTTACCCCGGGATGACGGACACTGAAGCTTTCTTT	CASSYPGMTDTEAFF
15	TRBV2	NA	NA	TRBJ2-5	TGTGCCAGCAGTGAAAGTCGGGGGAGAGGAGAGACCCAGTACTTC	CASSESRGRGETQYF
15	TRBV18	NA	few	TRBJ2-5	TGTGCCAGCTCACCATCGATTGCAGGGCAAGAGACCCAGTACTTC	CASSPSIAGQETQYF
14	TRBV27	NA	NA	TRBJ1-2	TGTGCCAGCAGGTTCGGGGCCGGGGTCAATGGCTACACCTTC	CASRFGAGVNGYTF
15	TRBV4-1	NA	NA	TRBJ2-7	TGCGCCAGCAGCCCAGATCGGTCGGGGACCTACGAGCAGTACTTC	CASSPDRSGTYEQYF
12	TRBV30	TRBD2	few	TRBJ2-7	TGTGCCTGTGGACTAGCGGGAGGCGAGCAGTACTTC	CACGLAGGEQYF
15	TRBV29-1	NA	once	TRBJ2-5	TGCAGCGCCGCGAGGCAGGGTAGGGGGGGAGAGACCCAGTACTTC	CSAARQGRGGETQYF
17	TRBV7-2	TRBD1	NA	TRBJ2-3	TGTGCCAGCAGCATGAGTCGGACAGGGGATTTGCCAGATACGCAGTATTTT	CASSMSRTGDLPDTQYF
11	TRBV5-1	NA	NA	TRBJ2-1	TGCGCCAGCAAAGTAGCCAATGAGCAGTTCTTC	CASKVANEQFF
11	TRBV5-1	NA	NA	TRBJ2-3	TGCGCCAGCCTTTTCCTAGATACGCAGTATTTT	CASLFLDTQYF
14	TRBV4-3	NA	NA	TRBJ2-2	TGCGCCAGCAGCCATGAGACACCCACCGGGGAGCTGTTTTTT	CASSHETPTGELFF
15	TRBV4-1	NA	few	TRBJ2-3	TGCGCCAGCAGCCACAAACTCGGGCGGCCAGATACGCAGTATTTT	CASSHKLGRPDTQYF
17	TRBV6-5	TRBD2	NA	TRBJ2-1	TGTGCCAGCAGTTGGGGGTCCGCTAGCGGGGTTCTGAATGAGCAGTTCTTC	CASSWGSASGVLNEQFF
14	TRBV27	NA	many	TRBJ2-3	TGTGCCAGCAGTTTATCGTGGCGCACAGATACGCAGTATTTT	CASSLSWRTDTQYF
15	TRBV20-1	NA	NA	TRBJ2-3	TGCAGTGCAATAACCGGGACGGGGGTCTCAGATACGCAGTATTTT	CSAITGTGVSDTQYF
13	TRBV20-1	NA	NA	TRBJ1-6	TGCAGTGCTGCGAATAGTTATAATTCACCCCTCCACTTT	CSAANSYNSPLHF
14	TRBV7-2	NA	NA	TRBJ2-5	TGTGCCAGCAGCCCCTTACTCGGGATGGAGACCCAGTACTTC	CASSPLLGMETQYF
14	TRBV28	TRBD1	NA	TRBJ2-7	TGTGCCACCACCCGGGACAGGGCTTCCGATGAGCAGTACTTC	CATTRDRASDEQYF
13	TRBV20-1	NA	NA	TRBJ1-5	TGCAGTGCTAGACAAGTGTTCAATCAGCCCCAGCATTTT	CSARQVFNQPQHF
15	TRBV27	NA	few	TRBJ2-6	TGTGCCAGCAGTTCCCTGGTCTCTGGGGCCAACGTCCTGACTTTC	CASSSLVSGANVLTF
16	TRBV7-9	NA	NA	TRBJ2-7	TGTGCCAGCAGCTTCCAGACAGATTATTACTCCTACGAGCAGTACTTC	CASSFQTDYYSYEQYF
13	TRBV4-3	NA	NA	TRBJ1-6	TGCGCCAGCAGCCAAGATCGCGCGAGACCCCTCCACTTT	CASSQDRARPLHF
17	TRBV4-1	TRBD1	NA	TRBJ2-7	TGCGCCAGCAGCCAGTTTATCTCGGGGGGACAGGGCGACGAGCAGTACTTC	CASSQFISGGQGDEQYF
16	TRBV5-1	TRBD2	few	TRBJ2-3	TGCGCCAGCAGCTTGGAAAGGGACTATGTACGGAATACGCAGTATTTT	CASSLERDYVRNTQYF
15	TRBV2	TRBD1	NA	TRBJ2-7	TGTGCCAGCAGTGAAGTGACGACAGGGGGGAACGAGCAGTACTTC	CASSEVTTGGNEQYF
15	TRBV9	NA	NA	TRBJ2-5	TGTGCCAGCAGCACGGGGGTGGACTACCAAGAGACCCAGTACTTC	CASSTGVDYQETQYF
17	TRBV10-3	TRBD1	few	TRBJ2-6	TGTGCCATCAGTGGCGGGACAGGGGGACGAGGGGCCAACGTCCTGACTTTC	CAISGGTGGRGANVLTF
15	TRBV7-9	TRBD1	NA	TRBJ1-2	TGTGCCAGCAGCTCACCACTCGACAGGGTGGATGGCTACACCTTC	CASSSPLDRVDGYTF
12	TRBV28	NA	many	TRBJ1-2	TGTGCCAGCAGATCAGGCCCTTATGGCTACACCTTC	CASRSGPYGYTF
13	TRBV27	TRBD1	NA	TRBJ2-7	TGTGCCAGCAGTTTCTTAGGGGGCAACGAGCAGTACTTC	CASSFLGGNEQYF
11	TRBV6-5	TRBD1	NA	TRBJ2-4	TGTGCCAGCCGACAGGGGAACATTCAGTACTTC	CASRQGNIQYF
14	TRBV4-1	NA	NA	TRBJ1-5	TGCGCCAGCCGGGACACCTATAGCAATCAGCCCCAGCATTTT	CASRDTYSNQPQHF
14	TRBV4-2	NA	few	TRBJ1-1	TGTGCCAGCAGCCAAGATCTCGGGCCCACTGAAGCTTTCTTT	CASSQDLGPTEAFF
14	TRBV14	TRBD1	NA	TRBJ1-1	TGTGCCAGCAGCCATACAGGGGCGGCCACTGAAGCTTTCTTT	CASSHTGAATEAFF
16	TRBV6-6	TRBD1	NA	TRBJ1-5	TGTGCCAGCTGCCCCGGGACAGTTCTTAGCAATCAGCCCCAGCATTTT	CASCPGTVLSNQPQHF
13	TRBV7-2	NA	few	TRBJ2-7	TGTGCCAGCAGCACAAGGGGCTCCTACGAGCAGTACTTC	CASSTRGSYEQYF
12	TRBV10-3	NA	few	TRBJ1-4	TGTGCCATCGGGGGGACTAATGAAAAACTGTTTTTT	CAIGGTNEKLFF
15	TRBV4-3	NA	NA	TRBJ2-2	TGCGCCAGCAGCCAAGTTTTGGGGACCTCCGGGGAGCTGTTTTTT	CASSQVLGTSGELFF
16	TRBV24-1	NA	NA	TRBJ2-5	TGTGCCACCAGTGACTCCCAAAGAGCCCTACAAGAGACCCAGTACTTC	CATSDSQRALQETQYF
16	TRBV4-3	NA	NA	TRBJ1-5	TGCGCCAGCAGCCAAGATTTCGCCCGGAGCAATCAGCCCCAGCATTTT	CASSQDFARSNQPQHF
14	TRBV6-6	NA	few	TRBJ2-5	TGTGCCACTGGCCGCGTTGCCGCTATGGAGACCCAGTACTTC	CATGRVAAMETQYF
16	TRBV5-1	TRBD1	NA	TRBJ2-7	TGCGCCAGCAGCTTGGCTCCCGGGACAGGGGCCTACGAGCAGTACTTC	CASSLAPGTGAYEQYF
12	TRBV28	NA	NA	TRBJ1-2	TGTGCCAGCCGCCCCATTTCCTATGGCTACACCTTC	CASRPISYGYTF